These 27 T cell receptor beta chains originate from one sample sequenced in a study of Ad26.COV2.S vaccination and SARS-CoV-2 variants. Profiled with immunoSEQ multiplex PCR; TCRdb holds only in-frame clones, not every one. The sample yields some 190,000 clones, roughly nine tenths seen once. The sequences come from peripheral blood, collected after recovery from COVID-19. Every receptor here comes from a human donor who had recovered from COVID-19.

This clone was found once. The chain combines TRBV5-1 with TRBJ2-3; 7 bases map to TRBD1. V shed 2 bases and J 3 bases; nucleotides not matched to a gene: 6. The CDR3 extends over 15 amino acids. Germline CDR1 SGHRS, CDR2 YFSETQ. The CDR3 coding sequence is TGCGCCAGCAGCTTTGAAGGGACAGTTACAGATACGCAGTATTTT. Its protein is CASSFEGTVTDTQYF.

The J gene is TRBJ1-1, the V gene TRBV4-2; D not resolved. The CDR3 has 14 amino acids. Trimming left V 1 base short and J 1 base short, with 7 bases between. CDR1 LGHNA and CDR2 YNFKEQ come from the germline V gene. CDR3 nucleotide sequence: TGTGCCAGCAGCCAAGGACGGTCGAACACTGAAGCTTTCTTT. Translated: CASSQGRSNTEAFF.

This sequence joins TRBV6-4 and TRBJ1-1; D gene ambiguous. Per the germline V gene, CDR1 is MRHNA and CDR2 is SNTAGT. CDR3 length: 13 amino acids. V was trimmed by 3 bases and J by 1 base, leaving 6 bases between them. CDR3 sequence (DNA): TGTGCCAGCAGTGAACACCCGAACACTGAAGCTTTCTTT. Its translation: CASSEHPNTEAFF.

The chain is built from TRBV6-1 and TRBJ2-3, with 7 bases lining up with TRBD1. V was clipped by 1 base and J by 3 bases; unmatched bases: 4. CDR3 length: 15 amino acids. Germline V gives CDR1 MNHNS, CDR2 SASEGT. The DNA of the CDR3 is TGTGCCAGCAGTGAAGACGGCAGGGGGACAGATACGCAGTATTTT. It translates to CASSEDGRGTDTQYF.

The genes are TRBV4-1 and TRBJ1-2, with D maybe TRBD1 (5 bases). Trimming removed 2 bases from V and 2 bases from J, with 6 bases in between. The CDR3 covers 13 residues. CDR1 MGHRA and CDR2 YSYEKL come from the germline V gene. The CDR3 reads CASSQSGNYGYTF. In DNA form, the CDR3 reads TGCGCCAGCAGCCAATCAGGGAACTATGGCTACACCTTC.

V and J are TRBV2 and TRBJ2-7; 7 bases are a match to TRBD1. The CDR3 consists of 12 residues. V lost 5 bases, J lost 7 bases, and 5 bases stayed unmatched. CDR1 and CDR2 (germline): SNHLY, FYNNEI. CDR3 coding DNA: TGTGCCAGCAGTACAGGGGCGAGGGAGCAGTACTTC. It codes for CASSTGAREQYF.

The chain combines TRBV3-1 (or the pseudogene TRBV3-2) with TRBJ2-5; D might be TRBD1 or TRBD2, each matching 6 bases. The ends were cut back, 0 bases at V and 5 bases at J, with 10 bases in the middle. The length of the CDR3 is 14 residues. Germline loops: CDR1 LGHDT, CDR2 YNNKEL (reference sequence). The CDR3 is CASSQDQGRETQYF. The CDR3 nucleotides read TGTGCCAGCAGCCAAGATCAGGGGAGGGAGACCCAGTACTTC.

This rearrangement joins TRBV2 to TRBJ1-4, with D possibly matching TRBD1 (5 bases). With 4 bases removed from V and 6 bases from J, the gap between germline ends came to 12 bases. CDR3 length equals 14 residues. CDR1 is SNHLY and CDR2 is FYNNEI in the germline V gene. The CDR3 here is CASSVRGAYEKLFF. In DNA form, the CDR3 reads TGTGCCAGCAGTGTAAGAGGGGCGTATGAAAAACTGTTTTTT. The complete variable domain, with remaining parts taken from reference TRBV2 and TRBJ1-4, reads EPEVTQTPSHQVTQMGQEVILRCVPISNHLYFYWYRQILGQKVEFLVSFYNNEISEKSEIFDDQFSVERPDGSNFTLKIRSTKLEDSAMYFCASSVRGAYEKLFFGSGTQLSVL.

The chain is built from TRBV7-2 and TRBJ2-7; D gene ambiguous. V was trimmed by 4 bases and J by 2 bases, leaving 18 bases between them. The CDR3 length is 16 residues. Per germline, CDR1 SGHTA and CDR2 FQGNSA. The CDR3 bases are TGTGCCAGCAGCTCGCCCCCACCCCGGCCGACCTACGAGCAGTACTTC. This sequence encodes CASSSPPPRPTYEQYF.

This clone was detected a few times. This rearrangement joins TRBV5-1 to TRBJ1-1; D not certain. Trimming cost V 0 bases and J 0 bases, with 6 bases left between them. In germline, CDR1 is SGHRS, CDR2 YFSETQ. The CDR3 covers 14 residues. CDR3 sequence: CASSLDGMNTEAFF. CDR3 nucleotide sequence: TGCGCCAGCAGCTTGGACGGAATGAACACTGAAGCTTTCTTT.

About this clone itself: At one end, the junction sequence differs from germline, possibly due to a read error. Written as DNA, the CDR3 is TGTGCTAGCAGCCCCCGGACTAGCGGCTCAAATGAGCAGTTCTTC. It translates to CASSPRTSGSNEQFF. V is TRBV7-7 and J is TRBJ2-1; 10 bases align to TRBD2. CDR1 is SSHAT, CDR2 FNYEAQ, per germline (reference sequence). The CDR3 extends over 15 amino acids.

V and J are TRBV7-3 and TRBJ2-2, with TRBD2 identical over 9 bases. This CDR3 has 15 residues. V was clipped by 3 bases and J by 7 bases; unmatched bases: 6. Germline V CDR1 and CDR2: SGHTA, FQGTGA. For the CDR3, the DNA is TGTGCCAGCAGCTTGGGCGGGAGGGCCATCGGGGAGCTGTTTTTT. It translates to CASSLGGRAIGELFF.

The rearrangement uses TRBV20-1 and TRBJ2-2; TRBD2 matches at 11 bases. The CDR3 has 17 amino acids. After removal of 3 bases from V and 6 bases from J, the junction contained 12 bases not matched to a gene. Per the germline V gene, CDR1 is DFQATT and CDR2 is SNEGSKA (reference sequence). CDR3 sequence (DNA): TGCAGTGCTAGTGAGGCTAGCGGGAGGTTTGTCGCCGGGGAGCTGTTTTTT. Translated: CSASEASGRFVAGELFF.

This rearrangement joins TRBV7-2 to TRBJ2-5; 11 bases match TRBD2. V shed 1 base, J shed 7 bases, and the junction held 5 bases outside the gene matches. The CDR3 totals 15 residues. CDR1 is SGHTA, CDR2 FQGNSA, per germline. CDR3 DNA: TGTGCCAGCAGCTTAGTGACTAGCGGGGTATCGACCCAGTACTTC. This sequence encodes CASSLVTSGVSTQYF. Full variable domain (remainder filled in from reference TRBV7-2 and TRBJ2-5): GAGVSQSPSNKVTEKGKDVELRCDPISGHTALYWYRQSLGQGLEFLIYFQGNSAPDKSGLPSDRFSAERTGGSVSTLTIQRTQQEDSAVYLCASSLVTSGVSTQYFGPGTRLLVL.

V is TRBV10-3 and J is TRBJ2-1; TRBD1 aligns across 10 bases. With V trimmed by 6 bases and J by 5 bases, 7 bases remained unmatched. The CDR3 is made up of 15 amino acids. Germline V CDR1 and CDR2: ENHRY, SYGVKD. CDR3 DNA sequence: TGTGCCATCAGCTCCCGGGACAGGGGCAACAATGAGCAGTTCTTC. Protein sequence: CAISSRDRGNNEQFF.

This chain links TRBV6-5 with TRBJ1-2; 11 positions agree with TRBD1. Germline V gives CDR1 MNHEY, CDR2 SVGAGI. Trimming took 6 bases from V and 3 from J; bases not matched to a gene: 6. CDR3 length equals 15 residues. CDR3 amino acids: CASSSGTGGYYGYTF. CDR3 DNA: TGTGCCAGCAGCTCCGGGACAGGGGGGTACTATGGCTACACCTTC.

The chain joins TRBV5-1 to TRBJ1-6; 8 bases align to TRBD1. V shed 4 bases and J 10 bases; nucleotides not matched to a gene: 10. CDR3 length: 15 residues. Germline lookup yields CDR1 SGHRS and CDR2 YFSETQ. This CDR3 reads CASSLATGESSPLHF. Written as DNA, the CDR3 is TGCGCCAGCAGCCTGGCGACAGGGGAAAGCTCACCCCTCCACTTT.

The V gene is TRBV5-3, the J gene TRBJ2-7; D gene ambiguous. TRBV5-3 qualifies as an ORF whose function is uncertain. Trimming cost V 5 bases and J 5 bases, with 14 bases left between them. There are 13 residues in the CDR3. For the CDR3, the DNA is TGTGCCAGAAGTCGGTCCTTTTCACACGAGCAGTACTTC. The encoded protein is CARSRSFSHEQYF.

The rearrangement uses TRBV3-1 (or the pseudogene TRBV3-2) and TRBJ1-1; D not resolved. Per germline, CDR1 LGHDT and CDR2 YNNKEL (reference sequence). Trimming shortened V by 2 bases and J by 4 bases, and 17 bases separated the two germline ends. This CDR3 has 16 residues. The CDR3 sequence is CASSQRLGSYGTEAFF. CDR3 in DNA: TGTGCCAGCAGCCAACGACTCGGGTCGTACGGCACTGAAGCTTTCTTT.

The rearrangement links TRBV13 to TRBJ2-5; tentative D call: TRBD2 (6 bases). The CDR3 totals 15 residues. The V gene lost 1 base and the J gene lost 4 bases, with 13 bases spanning the gap. Germline-derived CDR1 and CDR2 are PRHDT and FYEKMQ (reference sequence). The CDR3 reads CASSLEGTEGETQYF. The CDR3 region has the DNA TGTGCCAGCAGCTTAGAGGGGACGGAGGGAGAGACCCAGTACTTC.

The rearrangement joins TRBV5-4 to TRBJ2-7; D may be TRBD1 (5 bases). V was trimmed by 4 bases and J by 6 bases, leaving 8 bases between them. The length of the CDR3 is 11 residues. Germline V CDR1 and CDR2: SGHNT, YYREEE (reference sequence). In nucleotides, the CDR3 is TGTGCCAGCAGCATGGGGCCCGAGCAGTACTTC. Translating it yields CASSMGPEQYF.

The chain combines TRBV3-1 (or the pseudogene TRBV3-2) with TRBJ1-5; 9 bases fit TRBD1. This CDR3 is built from 18 residues. Trimming took 0 bases from V and 2 from J; bases not matched to a gene: 8. CDR1 is LGHDT and CDR2 is YNNKEL in the germline V gene (reference sequence). The CDR3 sequence: CASSQDFRQGGGNQPQHF. The CDR3 nucleotides are TGTGCCAGCAGCCAAGATTTCCGACAGGGGGGAGGCAATCAGCCCCAGCATTTT.

The chain uses TRBV7-8 and TRBJ2-1; D is unclear. Trimming cost V 5 bases and J 8 bases, with 25 bases left between them. Looked up from germline, CDR1 is SGHVS and CDR2 is FQNEAQ. The CDR3 has 17 residues. CDR3 residues: CASSRAGSRDRRDEQFF. The CDR3 region has the DNA TGTGCCAGCAGCCGGGCAGGATCCCGTGACCGCCGCGATGAGCAGTTCTTC.

V usage is TRBV5-6 and J usage is TRBJ1-1; D unclear. CDR1 is SGHDT, CDR2 YYEEEE, per germline. The CDR3 runs to 15 residues. V was pared by 0 bases and J by 3 bases, with 12 bases between. The CDR3 sequence: CASSLGPEEYTEAFF. CDR3 nucleotides: TGTGCCAGCAGCTTGGGCCCCGAGGAGTACACTGAAGCTTTCTTT. Full variable domain (outside the CDR3, taken from reference TRBV5-6 and TRBJ1-1): DAGVTQSPTHLIKTRGQQVTLRCSPKSGHDTVSWYQQALGQGPQFIFQYYEEEERQRGNFPDRFSGHQFPNYSSELNVNALLLGDSALYLCASSLGPEEYTEAFFGQGTRLTVV.

The rearrangement links TRBV9 to TRBJ2-3; D gene ambiguous. Germline lookup yields CDR1 SGDLS and CDR2 YYNGEE. The CDR3 is made up of 13 amino acids. Trimming shortened V by 3 bases and J by 2 bases, and 7 bases separated the two germline ends. CDR3 DNA sequence: TGTGCCAGCAGCGGTCTGGACACAGATACGCAGTATTTT. Protein sequence: CASSGLDTDTQYF.

The chain combines TRBV7-3 with TRBJ2-3; 9 positions match TRBD2. The germline CDR1 and CDR2 sequences are SGHTA and FQGTGA. Trimming took 5 bases from V and 4 from J; bases not matched to a gene: 7. The CDR3 is 15 amino acids. CDR3 coding DNA: TGTGCCAGCAGCCTTAGCGGGGGTAGGGCAGATACGCAGTATTTT. Translating it yields CASSLSGGRADTQYF.

The genes are TRBV11-2 and TRBJ1-3; D is undetermined. Per the germline V gene, CDR1 is SGHAT and CDR2 is FQNNGV. V lost 5 bases, J lost 0 bases, and 11 bases lay in between. CDR3 length equals 15 residues. The CDR3 loop is CASSATVPSGNTIYF. CDR3 bases: TGTGCCAGCAGCGCCACGGTTCCCTCTGGAAACACCATATATTTT. Together with reference TRBV11-2 and TRBJ1-3, the CDR3 gives the full variable domain: EAGVAQSPRYKIIEKRQSVAFWCNPISGHATLYWYQQILGQGPKLLIQFQNNGVVDDSQLPKDRFSAERLKGVDSTLKIQPAKLEDSAVYLCASSATVPSGNTIYFGEGSWLTVV.